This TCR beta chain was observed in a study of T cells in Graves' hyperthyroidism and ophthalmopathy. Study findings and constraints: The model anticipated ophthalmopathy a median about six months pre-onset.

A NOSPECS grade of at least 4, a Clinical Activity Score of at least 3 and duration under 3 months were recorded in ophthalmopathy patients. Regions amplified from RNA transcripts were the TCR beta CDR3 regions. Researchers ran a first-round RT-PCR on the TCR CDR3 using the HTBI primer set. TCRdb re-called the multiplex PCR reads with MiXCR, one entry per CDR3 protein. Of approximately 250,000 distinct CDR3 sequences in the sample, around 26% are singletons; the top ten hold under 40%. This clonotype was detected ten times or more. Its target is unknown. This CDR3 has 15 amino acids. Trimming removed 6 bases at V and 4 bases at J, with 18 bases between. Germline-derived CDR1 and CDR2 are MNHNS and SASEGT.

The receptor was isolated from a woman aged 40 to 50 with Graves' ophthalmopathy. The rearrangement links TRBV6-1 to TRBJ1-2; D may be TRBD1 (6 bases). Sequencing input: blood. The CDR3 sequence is CASRGATGVSYGYTF. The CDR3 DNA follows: TGTGCCAGCAGGGGGGCGACAGGAGTTAGCTATGGCTACACCTTC.